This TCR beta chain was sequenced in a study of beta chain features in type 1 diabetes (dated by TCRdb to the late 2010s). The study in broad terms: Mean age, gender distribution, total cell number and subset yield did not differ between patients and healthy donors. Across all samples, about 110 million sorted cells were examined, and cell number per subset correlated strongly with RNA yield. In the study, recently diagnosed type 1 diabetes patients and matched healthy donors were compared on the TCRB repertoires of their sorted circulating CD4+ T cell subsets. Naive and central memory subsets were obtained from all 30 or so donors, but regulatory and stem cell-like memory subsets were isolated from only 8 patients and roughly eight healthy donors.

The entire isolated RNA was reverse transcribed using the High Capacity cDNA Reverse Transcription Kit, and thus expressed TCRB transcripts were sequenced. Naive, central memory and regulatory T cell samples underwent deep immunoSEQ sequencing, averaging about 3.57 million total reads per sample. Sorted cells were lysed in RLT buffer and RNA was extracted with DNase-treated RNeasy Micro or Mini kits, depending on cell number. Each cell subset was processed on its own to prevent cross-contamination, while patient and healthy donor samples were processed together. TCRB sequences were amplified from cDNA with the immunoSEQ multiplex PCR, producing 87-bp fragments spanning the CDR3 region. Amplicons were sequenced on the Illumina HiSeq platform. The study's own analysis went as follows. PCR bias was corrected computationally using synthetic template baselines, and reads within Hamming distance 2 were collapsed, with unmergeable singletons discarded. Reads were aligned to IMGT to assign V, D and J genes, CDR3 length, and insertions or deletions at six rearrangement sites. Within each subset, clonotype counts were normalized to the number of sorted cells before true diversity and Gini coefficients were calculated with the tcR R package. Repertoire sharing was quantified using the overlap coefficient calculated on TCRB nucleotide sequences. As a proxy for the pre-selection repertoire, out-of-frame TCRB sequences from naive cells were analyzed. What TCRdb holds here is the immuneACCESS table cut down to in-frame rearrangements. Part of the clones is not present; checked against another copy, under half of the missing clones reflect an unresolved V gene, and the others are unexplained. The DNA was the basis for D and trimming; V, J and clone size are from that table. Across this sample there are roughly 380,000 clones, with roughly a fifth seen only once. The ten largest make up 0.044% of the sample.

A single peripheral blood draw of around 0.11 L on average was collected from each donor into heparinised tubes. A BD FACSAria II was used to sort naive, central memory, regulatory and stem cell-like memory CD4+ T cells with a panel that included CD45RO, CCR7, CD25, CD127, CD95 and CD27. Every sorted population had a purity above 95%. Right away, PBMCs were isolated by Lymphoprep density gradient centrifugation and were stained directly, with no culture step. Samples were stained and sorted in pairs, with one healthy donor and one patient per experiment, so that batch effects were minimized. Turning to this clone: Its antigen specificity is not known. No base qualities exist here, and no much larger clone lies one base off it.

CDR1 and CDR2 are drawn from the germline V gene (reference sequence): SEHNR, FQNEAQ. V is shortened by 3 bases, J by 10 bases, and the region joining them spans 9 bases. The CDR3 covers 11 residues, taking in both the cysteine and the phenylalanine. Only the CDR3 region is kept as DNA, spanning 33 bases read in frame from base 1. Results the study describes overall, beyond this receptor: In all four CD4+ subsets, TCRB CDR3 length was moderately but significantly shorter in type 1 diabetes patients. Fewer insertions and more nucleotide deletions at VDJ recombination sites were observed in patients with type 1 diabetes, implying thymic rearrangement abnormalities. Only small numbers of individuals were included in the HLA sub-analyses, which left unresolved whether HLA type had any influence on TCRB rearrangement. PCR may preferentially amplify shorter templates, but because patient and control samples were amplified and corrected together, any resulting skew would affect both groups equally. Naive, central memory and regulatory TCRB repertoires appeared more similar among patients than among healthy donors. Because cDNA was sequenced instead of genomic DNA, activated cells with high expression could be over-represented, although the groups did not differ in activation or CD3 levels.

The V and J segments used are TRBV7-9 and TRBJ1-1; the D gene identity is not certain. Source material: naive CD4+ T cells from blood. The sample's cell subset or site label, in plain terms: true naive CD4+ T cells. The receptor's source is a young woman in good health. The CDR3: CASSFPRGAFF. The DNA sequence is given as TGTGCCAGCAGCTTTCCCCGGGGAGCTTTCTTT.